These 20 T cell receptor beta chains were sequenced from one sample in a study of CD8 T cells in Susac syndrome. RNA totalling about 0.5 to 1 ug underwent reverse transcription with random hexamers. Each CDR3 protein is one row after TCRdb ran MiXCR on the immunoSEQ multiplex PCR reads. The sample contains approximately 210,000 distinct CDR3 sequences, 95% of which appear only once. The sequencing sample was made of CD4+ T cells from PBMCs. The receptor source for this set is a human donor with multiple sclerosis.

This chain connects TRBV3-1 to TRBJ2-7; no definite D call. This CDR3 comprises 11 residues. Trimming took 1 base from V and 6 from J, leaving 4 bases between them. Germline loops: CDR1 LGHDT, CDR2 YNNKEL (reference sequence). This CDR3 is CASSQASEQYF. DNA of the CDR3: TGTGCCAGCAGCCAAGCTAGCGAGCAGTACTTC.

The chain uses TRBV9 and TRBJ1-1; TRBD1 might be the D (6 bases). The germline gives CDR1 SGDLS, CDR2 YYNGEE. The ends were cut back, 3 bases at V and 0 bases at J, with 15 bases in the middle. The CDR3 is made up of 16 amino acids. The DNA of the CDR3 is TGTGCCAGCAGCGGCCCCTTTGGACAGCTGAACACTGAAGCTTTCTTT. This codes for CASSGPFGQLNTEAFF.

The V call is TRBV30, the J call TRBJ2-1; D possibly matches TRBD1 or TRBD2 (5 bases each). CDR1 is GTSNPN, CDR2 SVGIG, per germline (reference sequence). CDR3 length equals 14 residues. Trimming cost V 0 bases and J 5 bases, with 11 bases left between them. The CDR3 nucleotides are TGTGCCTGGAGTGTTGGGGGAGTTAACAATGAGCAGTTCTTC. Translated: CAWSVGGVNNEQFF.

CDR3 nucleotide sequence: TGTGCCTGGAGTGAACTCGCGGGGGGTACAGATACGCAGTATTTT. Translating gives CAWSELAGGTDTQYF. The chain has TRBV30 and TRBJ2-3, with 8 bases fitting TRBD2. The V gene's germline CDR1 is GTSNPN and CDR2 SVGIG (reference sequence). J was trimmed by 3 bases and V by 1 base; bases with no gene match: 6. This CDR3 is built from 15 residues.

The chain uses TRBV28 and TRBJ2-1; 10 positions agree with TRBD2. This CDR3 is built from 17 residues. Germline V gives CDR1 MDHEN, CDR2 SYDVKM. V dropped 6 bases and J dropped 1; count of bases not matched to a gene: 9. CDR3 DNA sequence: TGTGCCAGCAGCCCAATAGCGGGAGGCGGTTCCTACAATGAGCAGTTCTTC. Translating it yields CASSPIAGGGSYNEQFF.

The chain carries TRBV6-5 and TRBJ2-5; 10 nucleotides align to TRBD2. Looked up from germline, CDR1 is MNHEY and CDR2 is SVGAGI. V shed 2 bases and J 5 bases; nucleotides not matched to a gene: 11. The CDR3 extends over 17 amino acids. The CDR3 region has the DNA TGTGCCAGCAGTTACGAACTTCCTAGCGGGAGTTGGGAGACCCAGTACTTC. Protein: CASSYELPSGSWETQYF.

This chain links TRBV11-2 with TRBJ2-7; 8 bases are a match to TRBD2. CDR3 size: 14 residues. Germline CDR1 SGHAT, CDR2 FQNNGV. V gave up 4 bases and J gave up 4 bases; unmatched junction bases: 6. As DNA, the CDR3 is TGTGCCAGCAGCTATGTAGCGGGACCTTACGAGCAGTACTTC. Translation gives CASSYVAGPYEQYF.

CDR3 DNA sequence: TGCAGTGTGAAGGAGGGTTACCAAGAGACCCAGTACTTC. Its protein product is CSVKEGYQETQYF. This chain uses TRBV20-1 with TRBJ2-5, with a weak D call TRBD2 (6 bases). V lost 7 bases to trimming and J lost 0 bases, with 12 bases between them. Per germline, CDR1 DFQATT and CDR2 SNEGSKA (reference sequence). This CDR3 is built from 13 residues.

The table lists this clonotype with a count of one. The genes are TRBV9 and TRBJ2-7; weak D call: TRBD2 (6 bases). From germline, CDR1 is SGDLS and CDR2 YYNGEE. This CDR3 region has 15 residues. Trimming took off 0 bases at V and 0 bases at J, with 10 bases between the two ends. CDR3: CASSVGAGSSYEQYF. The CDR3 DNA sequence: TGTGCCAGCAGCGTAGGGGCGGGGAGCTCCTACGAGCAGTACTTC.

V and J are TRBV6-5 and TRBJ2-3; TRBD2 agrees at 7 bases. Germline lookup yields CDR1 MNHEY and CDR2 SVGAGI. V dropped 5 bases and J dropped 4; count of bases not matched to a gene: 3. The CDR3 is 13 residues long. The DNA for the CDR3 is TGTGCCAGCAGTACAGGACTAGCAGATACGCAGTATTTT. Translated: CASSTGLADTQYF.

The V call is TRBV3-1, the J call TRBJ2-7, with D possibly matching TRBD2 (6 bases). V was shortened by 2 bases and J by 3 bases, with 11 bases between the two germline ends. This CDR3 spans 14 amino acids. Germline V gene lookup returns CDR1 LGHDT and CDR2 YNNKEL (reference sequence). The CDR3 is CASSQQRVVYEQYF. Written as DNA, the CDR3 is TGTGCCAGCAGCCAACAGCGGGTAGTCTACGAGCAGTACTTC.

V is TRBV7-2 and J is TRBJ2-7; 7 bases are a match to TRBD1. Germline CDR1 and CDR2: SGHTA and FQGNSA. The CDR3 consists of 14 residues. With 3 bases clipped from V and 3 bases from J, the junction kept 5 bases outside the gene matches. Here the CDR3 DNA reads TGTGCCAGCAGCTTCCAGGGGGACCTCTACGAGCAGTACTTC. Its protein is CASSFQGDLYEQYF.

The V and J genes are TRBV4-2 and TRBJ2-1; 8 bases align to TRBD2. The germline CDR1 and CDR2 sequences are LGHNA and YNFKEQ. The V gene end was trimmed by 2 bases and the J gene end by 6 bases; junction bases not matched to a gene: 12. CDR3 length equals 17 residues. The CDR3 region has the DNA TGTGCCAGCAGCCAACTTTCCGGGACTAGGAGGGTCAATGAGCAGTTCTTC. Translated: CASSQLSGTRRVNEQFF.

The chain couples TRBV3-1 to TRBJ2-7; D might be TRBD1 or TRBD2, each matching 5 bases. The CDR3 length is 16 residues. Germline CDR1 LGHDT, CDR2 YNNKEL (reference sequence). Trimming cost V 0 bases and J 2 bases, with 14 bases left between them. The CDR3 spells CASSQERGGSTYEQYF. CDR3 DNA: TGTGCCAGCAGCCAAGAACGTGGGGGATCGACCTACGAGCAGTACTTC.

V gene TRBV6-1 combines with J gene TRBJ1-1; D is possibly TRBD1 (5 bases). The germline gives CDR1 MNHNS, CDR2 SASEGT. V was trimmed by 5 bases and J by 3 bases, leaving 10 bases between them. CDR3 length: 13 residues. The CDR3 nucleotides are TGTGCCAGCAGTTTGGGCAGGGACACTGAAGCTTTCTTT. This codes for CASSLGRDTEAFF.

This chain uses TRBV7-9 with TRBJ1-1; possibly TRBD1 for D (6 bases). CDR3 length: 14 amino acids. V was cut by 1 base and J by 10 bases, with 16 bases left in between. CDR1 and CDR2 from the germline V gene are SEHNR and FQNEAQ (reference sequence). The CDR3 coding sequence is TGTGCCAGCAGCTTAGATGGGGGGCTTTTAGGAGCTTTCTTT. As protein: CASSLDGGLLGAFF.

The rearrangement links TRBV2 to TRBJ1-4; D not resolved. Trimming stripped 6 bases from V and 12 bases from J, with 8 bases between. The CDR3 consists of 10 residues. The germline V gene has CDR1 SNHLY and CDR2 FYNNEI. The CDR3 loop is CASSAEELFF. CDR3 in DNA: TGTGCCAGCAGCGCCGAAGAACTGTTTTTT. Based on the CDR3 plus reference TRBV2 and TRBJ1-4, the full variable domain is EPEVTQTPSHQVTQMGQEVILRCVPISNHLYFYWYRQILGQKVEFLVSFYNNEISEKSEIFDDQFSVERPDGSNFTLKIRSTKLEDSAMYFCASSAEELFFGSGTQLSVL.

The chain employs TRBV30 and TRBJ1-1; D ambiguous. V lost 7 bases, J lost 1 base, and 7 bases lay in between. The CDR3 spans 11 residues. The germline CDR1 and CDR2 sequences are GTSNPN and SVGIG (reference sequence). CDR3 coding DNA: TGTGCCTCGGCTGGGAACACTGAAGCTTTCTTT. It specifies CASAGNTEAFF.

This clonotype was observed once. The rearrangement uses TRBV12-3 or TRBV12-4 and TRBJ1-1; no firm D call. The CDR3 extends over 13 amino acids. Trimming shortened V by 5 bases and J by 6 bases, and 13 bases separated the two germline ends. This chain's CDR3 is CASSLAQGAEAFF. The CDR3 DNA is TGTGCCAGCAGTCTCGCGCAAGGTGCTGAAGCTTTCTTT.

The V and J genes are TRBV29-1 and TRBJ2-5; 7 positions match TRBD2. Germline lookup yields CDR1 SQVTM and CDR2 ANQGSEA. Trimming took 4 bases from V and 5 from J; bases not matched to a gene: 4. The CDR3 extends over 12 amino acids. CDR3 nucleotides: TGCAGCGTTGGGGAGGGTGGGGAGACCCAGTACTTC. Its protein is CSVGEGGETQYF.